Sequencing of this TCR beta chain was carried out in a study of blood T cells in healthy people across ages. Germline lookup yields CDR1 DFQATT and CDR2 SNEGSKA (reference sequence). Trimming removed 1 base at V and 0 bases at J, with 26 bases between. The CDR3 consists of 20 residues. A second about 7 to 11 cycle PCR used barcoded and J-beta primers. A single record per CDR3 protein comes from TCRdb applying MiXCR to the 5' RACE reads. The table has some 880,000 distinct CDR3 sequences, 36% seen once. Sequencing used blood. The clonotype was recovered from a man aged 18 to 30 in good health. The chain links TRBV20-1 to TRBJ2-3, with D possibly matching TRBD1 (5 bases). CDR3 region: CSARGLPLTKGDGSTDTQYF. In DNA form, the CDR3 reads TGCAGTGCTAGAGGTCTACCCCTGACGAAAGGGGATGGGAGCACAGATACGCAGTATTTT.